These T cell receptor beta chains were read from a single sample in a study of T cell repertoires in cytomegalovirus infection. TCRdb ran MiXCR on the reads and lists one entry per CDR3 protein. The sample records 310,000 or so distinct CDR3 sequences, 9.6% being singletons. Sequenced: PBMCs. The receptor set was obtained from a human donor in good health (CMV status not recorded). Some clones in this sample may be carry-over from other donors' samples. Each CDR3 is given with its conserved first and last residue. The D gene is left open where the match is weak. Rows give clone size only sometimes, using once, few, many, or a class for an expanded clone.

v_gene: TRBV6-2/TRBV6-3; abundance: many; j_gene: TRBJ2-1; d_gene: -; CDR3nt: TGTGCCAGCACCGTCGGGTTTGAGCAGTTCTTC; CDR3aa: CASTVGFEQFF
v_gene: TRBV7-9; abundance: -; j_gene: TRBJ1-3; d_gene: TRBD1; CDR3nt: TGTGCCAGCAGCTCCGGGACAGTCCCCGCTTACACCATATATTTT; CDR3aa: CASSSGTVPAYTIYF
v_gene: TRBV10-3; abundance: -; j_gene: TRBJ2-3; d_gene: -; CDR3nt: TGTGCCATCAGTAGCGGAATATTCACAGATACGCAGTATTTT; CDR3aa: CAISSGIFTDTQYF
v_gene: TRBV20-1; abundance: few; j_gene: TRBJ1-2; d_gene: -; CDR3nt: TGCAGTGCTAGAGGCAGGTTCTATGGCTACACCTTC; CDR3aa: CSARGRFYGYTF
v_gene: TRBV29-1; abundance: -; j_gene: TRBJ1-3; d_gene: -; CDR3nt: TGCAGCGTCAAAAAGGGGGATGGAAACACCATATATTTT; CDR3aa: CSVKKGDGNTIYF
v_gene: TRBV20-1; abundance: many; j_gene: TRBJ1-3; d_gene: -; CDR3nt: TGCAGTGCTAGAATTGTCTCTGGAAACACCATATATTTT; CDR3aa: CSARIVSGNTIYF
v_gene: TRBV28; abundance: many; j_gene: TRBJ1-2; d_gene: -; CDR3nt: TGTGCCAGCAGCAATGGGACACCCACTAACTATGGCTACACCTTC; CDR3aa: CASSNGTPTNYGYTF
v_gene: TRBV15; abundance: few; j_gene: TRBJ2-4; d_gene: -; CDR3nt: TGTGCCACCAGCAGAGAAATCAGGACGGGCCAATTAAACATTCAGTACTTC; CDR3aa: CATSREIRTGQLNIQYF
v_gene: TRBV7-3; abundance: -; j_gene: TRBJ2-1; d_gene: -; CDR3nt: TGTGCCAGCAGCTTAGGGAGTGGGGCCTTCTCCTACAATGAGCAGTTCTTC; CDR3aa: CASSLGSGAFSYNEQFF
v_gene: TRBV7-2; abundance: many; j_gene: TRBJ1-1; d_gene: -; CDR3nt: TGTGCCAGCTTCCCCGGGCTCATGAACACTGAAGCTTTCTTT; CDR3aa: CASFPGLMNTEAFF
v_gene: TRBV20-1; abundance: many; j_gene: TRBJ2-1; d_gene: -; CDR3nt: TGCAGTGCTACCCCAGGGGCTGGGACAAATGAGCAGTTCTTC; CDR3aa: CSATPGAGTNEQFF
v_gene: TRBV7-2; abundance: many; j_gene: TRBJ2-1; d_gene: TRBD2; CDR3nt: TGTGCCAGCAGCTTAATGGAGCGGGGCTTCGCGTTCTTC; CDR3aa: CASSLMERGFAFF
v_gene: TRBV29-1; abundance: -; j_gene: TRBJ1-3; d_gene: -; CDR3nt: TGCAGCGTTGTAACTGGAAACACCATATATTTT; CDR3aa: CSVVTGNTIYF
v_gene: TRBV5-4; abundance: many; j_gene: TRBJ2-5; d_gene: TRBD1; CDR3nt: TGTGCCAGCAGCCCGGACAGGGCGACCCAAGAGACCCAGTACTTC; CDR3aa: CASSPDRATQETQYF
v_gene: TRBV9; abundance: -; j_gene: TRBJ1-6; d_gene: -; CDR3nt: TGTGCCAGCAGCGTAGAGGGGCAGGGCGGTTCACCCCTCCACTTT; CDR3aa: CASSVEGQGGSPLHF
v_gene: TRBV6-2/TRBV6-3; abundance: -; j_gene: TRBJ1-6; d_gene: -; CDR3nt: TGTGCCAGCAGTTACTTTTCACCCCTCCACTTT; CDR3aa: CASSYFSPLHF
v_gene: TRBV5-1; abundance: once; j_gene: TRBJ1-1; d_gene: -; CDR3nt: TGCGCCAGCAGCTTGGGACCCGGGGATGGCACTGAAGCTTTCTTT; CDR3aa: CASSLGPGDGTEAFF
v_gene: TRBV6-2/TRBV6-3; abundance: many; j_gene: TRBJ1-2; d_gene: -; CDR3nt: TGTGCCAGCACCCGACTGGGTGAAGACTATGGCTACACCTTC; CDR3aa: CASTRLGEDYGYTF
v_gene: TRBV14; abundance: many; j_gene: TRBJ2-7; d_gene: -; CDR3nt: TGTGCCAGCAGCCAAGTGGGCGGTCCGCGGTCCTACGAGCAGTACTTC; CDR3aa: CASSQVGGPRSYEQYF
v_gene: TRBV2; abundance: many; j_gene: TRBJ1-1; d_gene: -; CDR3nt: TGTGCCAGCAGGATAAACTCAGGGGAGTACACTGAAGCTTTCTTT; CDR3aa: CASRINSGEYTEAFF
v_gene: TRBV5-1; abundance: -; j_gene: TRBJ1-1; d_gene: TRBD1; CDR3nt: TGCGCCAGCAGCTTGTGGGGACAGATGAACACTGAAGCTTTCTTT; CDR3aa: CASSLWGQMNTEAFF
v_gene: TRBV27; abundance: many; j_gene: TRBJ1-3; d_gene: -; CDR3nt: TGTGCCAGCAGTTCCTCCGGCGGGGATGGAAACACCATATATTTT; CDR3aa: CASSSSGGDGNTIYF
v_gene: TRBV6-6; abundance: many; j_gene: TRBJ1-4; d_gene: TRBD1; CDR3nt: TGTGCCAGCAGTTACCTGGGACAGGGGAATGAAAAACTGTTTTTT; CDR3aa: CASSYLGQGNEKLFF
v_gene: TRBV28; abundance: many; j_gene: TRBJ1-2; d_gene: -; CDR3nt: TGTGCCAGCAGTTTATTCCAACTTATTACTAACTATGGCTACACCTTC; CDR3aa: CASSLFQLITNYGYTF
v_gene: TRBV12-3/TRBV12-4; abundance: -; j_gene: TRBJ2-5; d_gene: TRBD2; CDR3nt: TGTGCCAGCACCATCCCGGGACTAGCGGAGACCCAGTACTTC; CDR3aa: CASTIPGLAETQYF
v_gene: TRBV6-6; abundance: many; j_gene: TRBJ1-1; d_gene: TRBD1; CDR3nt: TGTGCCAGCAGTAAGAACCGGGACAGAGGAACTGAAGCTTTCTTT; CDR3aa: CASSKNRDRGTEAFF
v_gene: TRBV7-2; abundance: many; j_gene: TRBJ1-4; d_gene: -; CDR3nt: TGTGCCAGCAGCTTAGCCAGGAATAATGAAAAACTGTTTTTT; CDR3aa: CASSLARNNEKLFF
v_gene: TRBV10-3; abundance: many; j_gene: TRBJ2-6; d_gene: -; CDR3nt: TGTGCCATCAGTGAGCCGGGCTCTGGGGCCAACGTCCTGACTTTC; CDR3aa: CAISEPGSGANVLTF
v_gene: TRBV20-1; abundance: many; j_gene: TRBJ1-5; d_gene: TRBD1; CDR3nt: TGCAGTGCTTCCTGGACAGGAGGGGGGGTGGCCCAGCATTTT; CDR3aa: CSASWTGGGVAQHF
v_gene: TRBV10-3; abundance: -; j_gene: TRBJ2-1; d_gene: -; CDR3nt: TGTGCCATCAGCACGAGCGGGACAAGCGGGAACAATGAGCAGTTCTTC; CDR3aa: CAISTSGTSGNNEQFF
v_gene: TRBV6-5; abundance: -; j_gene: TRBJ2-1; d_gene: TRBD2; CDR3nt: TGTGCCAGCAGTTACTATCGGGGGGGAAACAATGAGCAGTTCTTC; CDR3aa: CASSYYRGGNNEQFF
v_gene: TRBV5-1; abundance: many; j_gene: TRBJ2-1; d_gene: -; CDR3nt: TGCGCCAGCAGCTTGGATGGGAGCTCCTACAATGAGCAGTTCTTC; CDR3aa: CASSLDGSSYNEQFF